The 29 T cell receptor beta chains below all came from one sample that was sequenced in a study of CD8 T cells in ankylosing spondylitis. MiXCR, applied by TCRdb to the 5' RACE reads, yields one record per CDR3 protein. Altogether around 180,000 distinct CDR3 sequences are present, approximately 18% being singletons, with the ten largest covering roughly 4.5%. Sequenced input: blood, either unsorted or a sorted T cell fraction (not recorded which). Every receptor here comes from a male donor aged 10 to 35 with ankylosing spondylitis or in good health (not recorded which).

Regarding this clonotype: Since the CDR3 does not end with the conserved phenylalanine or tryptophan, this likely comes from a read error. The chain couples TRBV6-5 to TRBJ2-5; the D is unclear. Germline lookup yields CDR1 MNHEY and CDR2 SVGAGI. The CDR3 is made up of 14 amino acids. In nucleotides, the CDR3 is TGTGCCAGCAGTTACGGCGTAGAGCAAGAGACACAGTACTCC. It specifies CASSYGVEQETQYS.

This clonotype was picked up many times. The V and J genes are TRBV10-3 and TRBJ2-3, with D perhaps being TRBD1 or TRBD2 (6 bases each). Germline lookup yields CDR1 ENHRY and CDR2 SYGVKD. Trimming stripped 7 bases from V and 8 bases from J, with 10 bases between. The length of the CDR3 is 11 residues. The DNA for the CDR3 is TGTGCCATCACCGGGGGCGGTACGCAGTATTTT. It is translated as CAITGGGTQYF.

As for this clonotype: This could be a read error, since a much larger clone is one nucleotide away. This sequence joins TRBV27 and TRBJ2-3, with a tentative D call TRBD2 (6 bases). This CDR3 has 14 amino acids. Germline loops: CDR1 MNHEY, CDR2 SMNVEV (reference sequence). CDR3 DNA: TGTGCCAGCAGTCCCCGGGGGATCGCAGATACGCGGTATTTT. Translating gives CASSPRGIADTRYF.

This clonotype came up many times. This chain joins TRBV7-2 and TRBJ1-6; D uncertain. The V gene lost 2 bases and the J gene lost 0 bases, with 11 bases spanning the gap. This CDR3 is built from 17 residues. The germline gives CDR1 SGHTA, CDR2 FQGNSA. The CDR3 reads CASSLTGRPSYNSPLHF. For the CDR3, the DNA is TGTGCCAGCAGCTTAACGGGCAGGCCCTCCTATAATTCACCCCTCCACTTT. Drawing the rest from reference TRBV7-2 and TRBJ1-6, the complete variable domain is GAGVSQSPSNKVTEKGKDVELRCDPISGHTALYWYRQSLGQGLEFLIYFQGNSAPDKSGLPSDRFSAERTGGSVSTLTIQRTQQEDSAVYLCASSLTGRPSYNSPLHFGNGTRLTVT.

This clonotype was counted ten times or more. The chain has TRBV6-6 and TRBJ2-7, with D unresolved. CDR1 is MNHNY and CDR2 is SVGAGI in the germline V gene (reference sequence). The CDR3 has 12 amino acids. Trimming stripped 10 bases from V and 6 bases from J, with 16 bases between. The CDR3 DNA sequence: TGTGCCACATCGGACGTGGATGGCGAGCAGTACGTC. Translating gives CATSDVDGEQYV.

This clonotype was detected many times. The chain uses TRBV4-2 and TRBJ1-1; D call uncertain. V was clipped by 5 bases and J by 7 bases, with 11 bases between them. From germline, CDR1 is LGHNA and CDR2 YNFKEQ. This CDR3 contains 12 residues. The CDR3 sequence: CASSAGVFEAFF. Here the CDR3 DNA reads TGTGCCAGCAGCGCCGGGGTCTTTGAAGCTTTCTTT.

This clonotype was seen at least ten times. The J gene is TRBJ2-5, the V gene TRBV7-2; D remains unclear. Trimming stripped 1 base from V and 4 bases from J, with 10 bases between. Germline values: CDR1 SGHTA, CDR2 FQGNSA. The CDR3 runs 14 residues. DNA for the CDR3: TGTGCCAGCAGCTTAGGAACTTTAGGAGAGACCCAGTACTTC. Translation gives CASSLGTLGETQYF.

The CDR3 DNA reads TGTGCCAGCAGGTATCAGGGGAGCACTGAAGCTTTCTTT. Its translation: CASRYQGSTEAFF. The chain employs TRBV6-5 and TRBJ1-1, with a tentative D call TRBD1 (6 bases). Trimming stripped 6 bases from V and 4 bases from J, with 12 bases between. Per germline, CDR1 MNHEY and CDR2 SVGAGI. The CDR3 totals 13 residues.

This clonotype was observed many times. V and J are TRBV19 and TRBJ2-1; D could derive from TRBD1 or TRBD2 (5 bases each). Germline lookup yields CDR1 LNHDA and CDR2 SQIVND (reference sequence). The CDR3 runs 17 residues. V lost 5 bases to trimming and J lost 5 bases, with 22 bases between them. The CDR3 reads CASSSGTNLRGNNEQFF. The CDR3 DNA sequence: TGTGCCAGTAGTTCCGGGACCAACCTACGGGGAAACAATGAGCAGTTCTTC.

This clonotype was seen at least ten times. The chain is built from TRBV7-9 and TRBJ2-7, with 7 bases matching TRBD2. Germline trimming cut 2 bases from V and 4 bases from J; bases unmatched to any gene: 2. This CDR3 has 13 amino acids. Germline CDR1 reads SEHNR; CDR2 reads FQNEAQ (reference sequence). The CDR3 protein is CASSLLAAYEQYV. The CDR3 region has the DNA TGTGCCAGCAGCTTACTAGCGGCATACGAGCAGTACGTC.

The V call is TRBV29-1, the J call TRBJ2-1; a possible D gene is TRBD1 (5 bases). Trimming removed 8 bases at V and 9 bases at J, with 26 bases between. The CDR3 extends over 15 amino acids. Germline V gene sequence: CDR1 SQVTM, CDR2 ANQGSEA. The CDR3: CSLRPRADVRSEQFF. Here the CDR3 DNA reads TGCAGCCTACGCCCCAGGGCGGACGTGCGGAGTGAGCAGTTCTTC.

This clonotype was recorded many times. The CDR3 coding sequence is TGCAGCGGCGGGACTAGCGGGAGGGCGGAGACCCAGTACTTC. This translates into CSGGTSGRAETQYF. V usage is TRBV29-1 and J usage is TRBJ2-5; 16 bases are a match to TRBD2. V shed 7 bases, J shed 5 bases, and the junction held 4 bases outside the gene matches. CDR1 and CDR2 from the germline V gene are SQVTM and ANQGSEA. The CDR3 contains 14 residues.

This clonotype has at least ten counts. The chain is built from TRBV18 and TRBJ2-5; the match to TRBD1 covers 7 bases. Germline CDR1 reads KGHSH; CDR2 reads LQKENI. The CDR3 covers 13 residues. The J segment lost 5 bases and the V segment lost 4 bases, leaving 4 bases of the junction unmatched. The CDR3 DNA reads as TGTGCCAGCTCACACTCGGACAGGGAGACCCAGTACTTC. Translation gives CASSHSDRETQYF.

This clonotype was picked up many times. The V gene is TRBV12-3 or TRBV12-4, the J gene TRBJ2-3, with 11 bases aligning to TRBD1. This CDR3 spans 15 amino acids. Trimming cost V 2 bases and J 4 bases; bases outside gene matches: 2. CDR3 bases: TGTGCCAGCAGTTTACCGGGACAGGGGGCAGATACGCAGTATTTT. This sequence encodes CASSLPGQGADTQYF.

This clonotype was counted at least ten times. The genes are TRBV7-2 and TRBJ2-3; no clear D gene. CDR1 and CDR2 (germline): SGHTA, FQGNSA. The CDR3 length is 13 residues. V was pared by 5 bases and J by 5 bases, with 11 bases between. DNA for the CDR3: TGTGCCAGCAGCCCATTAGGCCGAGATACGCAGTATTTT. It translates to CASSPLGRDTQYF. The full variable domain, completed using reference TRBV7-2 and TRBJ2-3, is GAGVSQSPSNKVTEKGKDVELRCDPISGHTALYWYRQSLGQGLEFLIYFQGNSAPDKSGLPSDRFSAERTGGSVSTLTIQRTQQEDSAVYLCASSPLGRDTQYFGPGTRLTVL.

V and J are TRBV27 and TRBJ2-7; 7 positions agree with TRBD2. Germline CDR1 and CDR2: MNHEY and SMNVEV (reference sequence). V shed 6 bases and J 3 bases; nucleotides not matched to a gene: 8. The CDR3 is 14 residues long. CDR3 sequence (DNA): TGTGCCAGCAGCCCAGCGGGACCCTTCTACGAGCAGTACGTC. This codes for CASSPAGPFYEQYV.

The chain recombines TRBV7-2 with TRBJ2-5; TRBD2 agrees at 13 bases. This CDR3 is 16 amino acids long. The germline V gene has CDR1 SGHTA and CDR2 FQGNSA. V shed 5 bases and J 5 bases; nucleotides not matched to a gene: 8. The CDR3 loop reads CASSARLAGGRETQYF. The CDR3 DNA is TGTGCCAGCAGCGCCCGACTAGCGGGAGGTCGGGAGACCCAGTACTTC.

The chain recombines TRBV10-3 with TRBJ1-3, with no clear D. The germline gives CDR1 ENHRY, CDR2 SYGVKD. V lost 3 bases and J 3 bases, leaving 3 bases between the germline ends. The CDR3 has 12 amino acids. CDR3 DNA: TGTGCCATCAGTGACATTGGAAACACCATATATTTT. It encodes CAISDIGNTIYF.

The chain carries TRBV12-3 or TRBV12-4 and TRBJ2-1; TRBD1 is a possible D gene (5 bases). V lost 10 bases to trimming and J lost 8 bases, with 15 bases between them. This CDR3 has 12 amino acids. CDR3 protein: CATGGASDEQFF. The CDR3 DNA is TGTGCCACCGGTGGGGCCTCGGATGAGCAGTTCTTC.

Ten or more counts support this clonotype. The V gene is TRBV12-3 or TRBV12-4, the J gene TRBJ2-7, with D possibly being TRBD1 or TRBD2 (7 bases each). The V end was cut by 3 bases, the J end by 6 bases, with 9 bases between. The CDR3 covers 12 residues. CDR3 sequence: CASSFRGGEQYV. The CDR3 DNA is TGTGCCAGCAGTTTCAGGGGGGGCGAGCAGTACGTC.

This clonotype showed up many times. This rearrangement joins TRBV5-1 to TRBJ2-5, with 8 bases matching TRBD2. From germline, CDR1 is SGHRS and CDR2 YFSETQ. The CDR3 is 14 residues long. The ends lost 4 bases at V and 4 bases at J; junction bases unmatched: 6. The chain's CDR3 is CASSVREGGETQYF. The CDR3 nucleotides read TGCGCCAGCAGCGTCCGGGAGGGAGGAGAGACCCAGTACTTC.

Only a few counts were recorded for this clonotype. The V gene is TRBV7-9, the J gene TRBJ2-7; 8 bases line up with TRBD1. Germline V gene data show CDR1 as SEHNR and CDR2 as FQNEAQ (reference sequence). There are 15 residues in the CDR3. J was trimmed by 2 bases and V by 5 bases; bases with no gene match: 8. CDR3 in amino acids: CASSPRTGGPYEQYF. The CDR3 DNA reads TGTGCCAGCAGCCCCCGCACAGGGGGACCCTACGAGCAGTACTTC.

This clonotype was seen ten or more times. V gene TRBV12-3 or TRBV12-4 combines with J gene TRBJ2-3; the D gene could be TRBD1 or TRBD2 (5 bases each). Trimming took off 3 bases at V and 0 bases at J, with 7 bases between the two ends. CDR3 length: 14 residues. CDR3 in amino acids: CASSFGASTDTQYF. CDR3 sequence (DNA): TGTGCCAGCAGTTTCGGGGCAAGCACAGATACGCAGTATTTT.

This clonotype was observed at least ten times. The V call is TRBV3-1, the J call TRBJ1-4, with D possibly being TRBD1 (5 bases). V was shortened by 1 base and J by 7 bases, with 19 bases between the two germline ends. CDR3 size: 17 residues. The germline CDR1 and CDR2 sequences are LGHDT and YNNKEL (reference sequence). Written as DNA, the CDR3 is TGTGCCAGCAGCCAAGGTTTGGGTCGGGGCAGCGGTGAAAAACTGTTTTTT. This sequence encodes CASSQGLGRGSGEKLFF.

This clonotype was seen many times. The rearrangement uses TRBV28 and TRBJ2-7, with 8 bases that match TRBD2. V gave up 6 bases and J gave up 6 bases; unmatched junction bases: 22. The germline V gene has CDR1 MDHEN and CDR2 SYDVKM. The length of the CDR3 is 18 residues. CDR3 sequence (DNA): TGTGCCAGCAGCGGTGGGGGACTAGGTCTTCATGCGGTGGGCGAGCAGTACGTC. This translates into CASSGGGLGLHAVGEQYV.

The chain recombines TRBV29-1 with TRBJ2-1; 9 positions agree with TRBD1. From germline, CDR1 is SQVTM and CDR2 ANQGSEA. The CDR3 length is 14 residues. Unmatched junction bases numbered 12, after V lost 8 bases and J lost 7 bases. The CDR3 DNA is TGCAGCATATACGGACAGGGGTCCCGGAATGAGCAGTTCTTC. This codes for CSIYGQGSRNEQFF.

This clonotype was picked up many times. The chain employs TRBV12-3 or TRBV12-4 and TRBJ1-1; the D is unclear. Deletions cut 7 bases from V and 1 base from J, with 13 bases between. This CDR3 spans 14 amino acids. The CDR3 sequence: CASNSWVENTEAFF. CDR3 DNA sequence: TGTGCCAGCAACAGTTGGGTGGAGAACACTGAAGCTTTCTTT.

This clonotype has a count of ten or more. The chain joins TRBV12-3 or TRBV12-4 to TRBJ2-5; D remains ambiguous. With 3 bases removed from V and 2 bases from J, the gap between germline ends came to 10 bases. This CDR3 contains 14 residues. CDR3 in amino acids: CASSFSEMQETQYF. In DNA, the CDR3 is TGTGCCAGCAGTTTCTCTGAAATGCAAGAGACCCAGTACTTC.

This clonotype was counted many times. The rearrangement links TRBV10-3 to TRBJ2-1, with D perhaps TRBD2 (6 bases). Germline values: CDR1 ENHRY, CDR2 SYGVKD. This CDR3 has 13 residues. The ends were cut back, 0 bases at V and 12 bases at J, with 12 bases in the middle. CDR3 DNA: TGTGCCATCAGTGAGTCGAAAGGAGGGGCGCAGTTCTTC. It translates to CAISESKGGAQFF.